These T cell receptor beta chains were read from a single sample in a study of metastatic and nonmetastatic thyroid tumors. TCRdb re-clonotyped the PCR reads through MiXCR. The data hold almost 85,000 clones, with approximately 12% observed a single time. Sequenced: tumor tissue. Receptor source: a female donor with papillary thyroid cancer or a benign thyroid nodule (not recorded which). Some clones in this sample may be carry-over from other donors' samples. Each CDR3 is given with its conserved first and last residue. Each record gives: J gene, clone size, V gene, D gene, CDR3 DNA, CDR3 protein. The D gene is left open where the match is weak. Expanded clones get a size class; other rows say once, few or many, or leave the size out.

J gene: TRBJ2-3; clone size: many; V gene: TRBV12-5; D gene: TRBD1; CDR3 DNA: TGTGCTAGTGGTTTGTGGGGGACAGGGACCTTCACAGATACGCAGTATTTT; CDR3 protein: CASGLWGTGTFTDTQYF
J gene: TRBJ2-1; clone size: few; V gene: TRBV5-4; D gene: -; CDR3 DNA: TGTGCCAGCAGCACGACGGGACTGGGAGGGGGGTTCTTC; CDR3 protein: CASSTTGLGGGFF
J gene: TRBJ2-7; clone size: many; V gene: TRBV20-1; D gene: -; CDR3 DNA: TGCAGTACCAGGCGCCTGGACAATCCCTACTACGAGCAGTACTTC; CDR3 protein: CSTRRLDNPYYEQYF
J gene: TRBJ2-2; clone size: many; V gene: TRBV6-2/TRBV6-3; D gene: TRBD1; CDR3 DNA: TGTGCCAGCAGTTATCTCGGGACAGGGAACACCGGGGAGCTGTTTTTT; CDR3 protein: CASSYLGTGNTGELFF
J gene: TRBJ1-6; clone size: many; V gene: TRBV7-8; D gene: -; CDR3 DNA: TGTGCCAGCAGCTTCAACATGCCTCAGCCCCTCCACTTT; CDR3 protein: CASSFNMPQPLHF
J gene: TRBJ2-3; clone size: many; V gene: TRBV14; D gene: -; CDR3 DNA: TGTGCCAGCAGCCTTTCCAGGGGAGTGGGCACAGATACGCAGTATTTT; CDR3 protein: CASSLSRGVGTDTQYF
J gene: TRBJ2-2; clone size: many; V gene: TRBV7-9; D gene: TRBD1; CDR3 DNA: TGTGCCAGCAGTTTCAGGACAGGGGGCACCGGGGAGCTGTTTTTT; CDR3 protein: CASSFRTGGTGELFF
J gene: TRBJ1-1; clone size: many; V gene: TRBV30; D gene: -; CDR3 DNA: TGTGCCTGCCCGGACGGCCTATCTAGAGCTTTCTTT; CDR3 protein: CACPDGLSRAFF
J gene: TRBJ2-2; clone size: many; V gene: TRBV27; D gene: TRBD2; CDR3 DNA: TGTGCCAGCAGTTTCACGACTAGCGGGAGAACCGGGGAGCTGTTTTTT; CDR3 protein: CASSFTTSGRTGELFF
J gene: TRBJ2-2; clone size: few; V gene: TRBV10-3; D gene: -; CDR3 DNA: TGTGCCATCACGGACCCACCAACCGGGGAGCTGTTTTTT; CDR3 protein: CAITDPPTGELFF
J gene: TRBJ2-1; clone size: -; V gene: TRBV5-6; D gene: -; CDR3 DNA: TGTGCCAGCAGCTTGCGAGGTCTCAATGAGCAGTTCTTC; CDR3 protein: CASSLRGLNEQFF
J gene: TRBJ2-1; clone size: -; V gene: TRBV11-2; D gene: TRBD2; CDR3 DNA: TGTGCCAGCAGCTTAGGGGGACTAGCGGGAGGGACAAGATTAGAGCAGTTCTTC; CDR3 protein: CASSLGGLAGGTRLEQFF
J gene: TRBJ2-7; clone size: few; V gene: TRBV7-2; D gene: TRBD2; CDR3 DNA: TGTGCCAGCAGCCTACCGACTAGCGAGCTCGAGCAGTACTTC; CDR3 protein: CASSLPTSELEQYF
J gene: TRBJ1-2; clone size: few; V gene: TRBV18; D gene: -; CDR3 DNA: TGTGCCAGCTCACCACGGGGCACTCCATTATACACCTTC; CDR3 protein: CASSPRGTPLYTF
J gene: TRBJ1-1; clone size: many; V gene: TRBV6-5; D gene: -; CDR3 DNA: TGTGCCAGCAGTTACTCTGTGGACACTGAAGCTTTCTTT; CDR3 protein: CASSYSVDTEAFF
J gene: TRBJ2-7; clone size: many; V gene: TRBV6-1; D gene: -; CDR3 DNA: TGTGCCAGCAGCCCCTTTTCGGGCCCCTACGAGCAGTACTTC; CDR3 protein: CASSPFSGPYEQYF
J gene: TRBJ2-7; clone size: many; V gene: TRBV7-8; D gene: TRBD2; CDR3 DNA: TGTGCCAGCGGGCGGCGGGAGAGGCTCGAGCAGTACTTC; CDR3 protein: CASGRRERLEQYF
J gene: TRBJ2-3; clone size: -; V gene: TRBV3-1; D gene: TRBD2; CDR3 DNA: TGTGCCAGCAGCAAAGCTGGGCTAGCGGGCCTCACAGATACGCAGTATTTT; CDR3 protein: CASSKAGLAGLTDTQYF
J gene: TRBJ2-7; clone size: many; V gene: TRBV7-8; D gene: -; CDR3 DNA: TGTGCCAGCAGCTATCGGGGAGGCGTCTTCAGCGAGCAGTACTTC; CDR3 protein: CASSYRGGVFSEQYF
J gene: TRBJ2-2; clone size: many; V gene: TRBV9; D gene: -; CDR3 DNA: TGTGCCAGCAGTATTAGCGGTTCGAACACCGGGGAGCTGTTTTTT; CDR3 protein: CASSISGSNTGELFF
J gene: TRBJ2-1; clone size: many; V gene: TRBV20-1; D gene: TRBD2; CDR3 DNA: TGCAGTGCTCATCAAAAGACTAGCGGGAATGTCGATGAGCAGTTCTTC; CDR3 protein: CSAHQKTSGNVDEQFF
J gene: TRBJ2-7; clone size: -; V gene: TRBV12-3/TRBV12-4; D gene: TRBD2; CDR3 DNA: TGTGCCAGCAGTGTTAGCGGGAGTCCTTTCTACGAGCAGTACTTC; CDR3 protein: CASSVSGSPFYEQYF
J gene: TRBJ2-5; clone size: many; V gene: TRBV20-1; D gene: -; CDR3 DNA: TGCAGCGAAGAGGACAGCACGGGGGGAGAGACCCAGTACTTC; CDR3 protein: CSEEDSTGGETQYF
J gene: TRBJ2-5; clone size: many; V gene: TRBV11-3; D gene: -; CDR3 DNA: TGTGCCAGCAGCTTAGTGCGTGCCGGAGCGGAGACCCAGTACTTC; CDR3 protein: CASSLVRAGAETQYF
J gene: TRBJ2-1; clone size: many; V gene: TRBV11-1; D gene: -; CDR3 DNA: TGTGCCAGCAGTCCCTCGGGAGCCTCACTTAATGAGCAGTTCTTC; CDR3 protein: CASSPSGASLNEQFF
J gene: TRBJ2-7; clone size: many; V gene: TRBV5-1; D gene: TRBD2; CDR3 DNA: TGCGCCAGCAGGACTAGCGGGAGCTACGAGCAGTACTTC; CDR3 protein: CASRTSGSYEQYF
J gene: TRBJ1-2; clone size: many; V gene: TRBV7-9; D gene: -; CDR3 DNA: TGTGCCAGCAGCTTTGCCGCAAGTAACTATGGCTACACCTTC; CDR3 protein: CASSFAASNYGYTF
J gene: TRBJ2-2; clone size: many; V gene: TRBV28; D gene: -; CDR3 DNA: TGTGCCAGCAGTTTTCGCGATAACACCGGGGAGCTGTTTTTT; CDR3 protein: CASSFRDNTGELFF
J gene: TRBJ2-1; clone size: many; V gene: TRBV7-3; D gene: TRBD1; CDR3 DNA: TGTGCCAGCAGCTCCCGGGACAGCATGTACAATGAGCAGTTCTTC; CDR3 protein: CASSSRDSMYNEQFF